This T cell receptor beta chain was observed in a study of low-dose radiotherapy and immunotherapy resistance in tumors. Study-level information: Participants in Cohort 1 were administered 0.5 Gy per fraction at 2-week intervals, to a cumulative dose of 6.5 Gy.

The time point: after trial treatment. Sample treatment: LDRT plus nivolumab, ipilimumab, low-dose cyclophosphamide and aspirin (RACIN trial). There are 18 residues in the CDR3. Trimming pared 5 bases from V and 0 bases from J, leaving 17 bases between. This clonotype came up a few times. Primers used for first-strand cDNA, a TRAV- and TRBV-specific set, covered both alpha and beta chains. TCR amplification ran 15 to 25 PCR cycles using constant-region and V-primer adapter primers. TCRdb re-called the reads through MiXCR, storing one row per CDR3 protein. The sample gives roughly 95,000 distinct CDR3 sequences, less than 25% of which show up once; 13% is in the top ten.

The V gene is TRBV12-3 or TRBV12-4, the J gene TRBJ2-6; a possible D gene is TRBD2 (7 bases). The receptor comes from a female donor with ovarian cancer. This specimen was PBMCs, taken after low-dose radiotherapy plus immunotherapy. DNA of the CDR3: TGTGCCAGCAGTCTGCGGGGGAGGGGGGGCTCTGGGGCCAACGTCCTGACTTTC. This codes for CASSLRGRGGSGANVLTF.